These 19 T cell receptor beta chains were all obtained from the same sample, sequenced in a study of control samples from healthy donors and cancer patients. Measured with immunoSEQ multiplex PCR; TCRdb has only the in-frame clones, and not every one. The sample yields 100,000 to 120,000 clones, roughly four fifths seen once. The sequenced sample was blood. These receptors originate from a man between 18 and 29 years old in good health.

The chain is built from TRBV6-5 and TRBJ1-6, with TRBD1 as a possible D gene (5 bases). This CDR3 region has 15 residues. The V end was cut by 2 bases, the J end by 7 bases, with 12 bases between. The germline gives CDR1 MNHEY, CDR2 SVGAGI. CDR3 residues: CASSYSGTQNSPLHF. The CDR3 bases are TGTGCCAGCAGTTACAGCGGGACTCAAAATTCACCCCTCCACTTT.

This clone has a handful of counts. The genes are TRBV11-3 and TRBJ2-1, with TRBD2 matching 7 bases. Germline loops: CDR1 SGHNT, CDR2 YENEEA. Germline trimming cut 0 bases from V and 15 bases from J; bases unmatched to any gene: 8. CDR3 size: 13 residues. The CDR3 DNA reads as TGTGCCAGCAGCTTAGATCACCGGGGGGAGGCGTTCTTC. The encoded protein is CASSLDHRGEAFF.

The chain couples TRBV5-1 to TRBJ1-1; D call uncertain. CDR1 and CDR2 (germline): SGHRS, YFSETQ. CDR3 length: 15 amino acids. The ends were cut back, 4 bases at V and 4 bases at J, with 17 bases in the middle. CDR3 sequence (DNA): TGCGCCAGCAGCCGTCTACCTGACGGCGGCACTGAAGCTTTCTTT. Its protein is CASSRLPDGGTEAFF.

This clone showed up just once. The V gene is TRBV18, the J gene TRBJ2-5, with D possibly being TRBD2 (5 bases). Per the germline V gene, CDR1 is KGHSH and CDR2 is LQKENI. The CDR3 consists of 17 residues. V was trimmed by 4 bases and J by 0 bases, leaving 18 bases between them. CDR3 region: CASSRRTVSSYQETQYF. Here the CDR3 DNA reads TGTGCCAGCTCACGAAGGACTGTTTCCTCCTACCAAGAGACCCAGTACTTC.

The chain has TRBV28 and TRBJ1-2; perhaps TRBD1 as D (6 bases). The V gene's germline CDR1 is MDHEN and CDR2 SYDVKM. The CDR3 extends over 13 amino acids. The ends were cut back, 6 bases at V and 5 bases at J, with 13 bases in the middle. CDR3 nucleotide sequence: TGTGCCAGCAGAAAAGAGGGGGAGTATGGCTACACCTTC. It codes for CASRKEGEYGYTF.

In this sample, this clone turned up once. V usage is TRBV2 and J usage is TRBJ1-2, with D perhaps matching TRBD1 (5 bases). Between the trimmed V and J ends, which lost 6 bases and 2 bases, there was a span of 13 bases. The CDR3 covers 14 residues. Germline V lookup: CDR1 SNHLY, CDR2 FYNNEI. CDR3 DNA sequence: TGTGCCAGCAGCGGTCCGGGACTGAACTATGGCTACACCTTC. Translation: CASSGPGLNYGYTF.

The chain uses TRBV6-5 and TRBJ1-1; D unresolved. Trimming removed 1 base at V and 4 bases at J, with 10 bases between. The CDR3 contains 14 residues. Germline values: CDR1 MNHEY, CDR2 SVGAGI. The CDR3 sequence: CASSYYGIGTEAFF. The CDR3 nucleotides are TGTGCCAGCAGTTACTACGGGATTGGCACTGAAGCTTTCTTT.

This chain uses TRBV6-2 or TRBV6-3 with TRBJ2-3; TRBD2 might be the D (5 bases). The V and J ends lost 5 bases and 4 bases respectively, with 10 bases between them. CDR1 MNHEY and CDR2 SVGEGT come from the germline V gene. CDR3 length: 13 residues. CDR3 region: CASSTRASDTQYF. The CDR3 DNA sequence: TGTGCCAGCAGTACGAGGGCCTCAGATACGCAGTATTTT.

CDR3 sequence reads: CASRDREGPLHF. As DNA, the CDR3 is TGTGCCAGCAGGGACAGGGAAGGACCCCTCCACTTT. The J gene is TRBJ1-6, the V gene TRBV13, with 8 nucleotides matching TRBD1. Germline assignment: CDR1 PRHDT and CDR2 FYEKMQ (reference sequence). This CDR3 has 12 amino acids. After removal of 6 bases from V and 12 bases from J, the junction contained 4 bases not matched to a gene.

The rearrangement uses TRBV27 and TRBJ2-7; a weak D match, TRBD2 (5 bases). V lost 11 bases to trimming and J lost 3 bases, with 8 bases between them. Germline CDR1 and CDR2: MNHEY and SMNVEV (reference sequence). This CDR3 comprises 10 residues. CDR3 sequence reads: CAAGIYEQYV. The CDR3 region has the DNA TGTGCCGCGGGCATCTACGAGCAGTACGTC.

The chain has TRBV4-1 and TRBJ2-5; the D gene could be TRBD1 or TRBD2 (6 bases each). Germline values: CDR1 MGHRA, CDR2 YSYEKL. V lost 2 bases and J 5 bases, leaving 12 bases between the germline ends. The CDR3 length is 14 residues. This CDR3 reads CASSQMTGGETQYF. In DNA form, the CDR3 reads TGCGCCAGCAGCCAAATGACAGGAGGGGAGACCCAGTACTTC.

The chain has TRBV5-4 and TRBJ1-1; possible D gene TRBD1, 5 bases. Germline V gene sequence: CDR1 SGHNT, CDR2 YYREEE (reference sequence). The CDR3 is 12 amino acids. Trimming shortened V by 3 bases and J by 8 bases, and 11 bases separated the two germline ends. CDR3 loop: CASSSGGIEAFF. CDR3 coding DNA: TGTGCCAGCAGCTCCGGGGGTATAGAAGCTTTCTTT.

This clone was counted once. The chain is built from TRBV6-6 and TRBJ1-1, with 11 bases lining up with TRBD1. This CDR3 comprises 14 residues. CDR1 MNHNY and CDR2 SVGAGI come from the germline V gene (reference sequence). Trimming cost V 6 bases and J 4 bases; bases outside gene matches: 4. CDR3 sequence (DNA): TGTGCCAGCAGACCAGGGACAGGGGGCACTGAAGCTTTCTTT. Its protein is CASRPGTGGTEAFF.

This clone has more than one count but fewer than ten. The V gene is TRBV6-5, the J gene TRBJ1-1, with 8 bases fitting TRBD1. The CDR3 contains 14 residues. The V gene's germline CDR1 is MNHEY and CDR2 SVGAGI. Losses at the gene ends were 6 bases for V and 3 bases for J; bases not matched to a gene: 6. The CDR3 region has the DNA TGTGCCAGCAGCCGGGGACAGGTGGACACTGAAGCTTTCTTT. It encodes CASSRGQVDTEAFF.

The rearrangement links TRBV5-1 to TRBJ2-3, with TRBD2 matching 13 bases. V lost 10 bases, J lost 0 bases, and 14 bases stayed unmatched. The germline CDR1 and CDR2 sequences are SGHRS and YFSETQ. The CDR3 totals 18 residues. CDR3 in amino acids: CAGGRTSGGPASTDTQYF. The CDR3 DNA follows: TGCGCCGGAGGACGGACTAGCGGGGGCCCGGCTAGCACAGATACGCAGTATTTT.

This rearrangement joins TRBV7-8 to TRBJ2-1, with D perhaps TRBD2 (5 bases). Trimming took 5 bases from V and 15 from J, leaving 17 bases between them. This CDR3 region has 12 residues. Germline V gene data show CDR1 as SGHVS and CDR2 as FQNEAQ. This CDR3 is CASSPRGARLFF. DNA for the CDR3: TGTGCCAGCAGCCCCCGGGGAGCTCGTTTGTTCTTC. Together with reference TRBV7-8 and TRBJ2-1, the CDR3 gives the full variable domain: GAGVSQSPRYKVAKRGQDVALRCDPISGHVSLFWYQQALGQGPEFLTYFQNEAQLDKSGLPSDRFFAERPEGSVSTLKIQRTQQEDSAVYLCASSPRGARLFFGPGTRLTVL.

This clone appeared once. The chain links TRBV28 to TRBJ2-7, with D possibly being TRBD1 or TRBD2 (5 bases each). CDR3 length: 11 residues. With 4 bases removed from V and 4 bases from J, the gap between germline ends came to 5 bases. Germline lookup yields CDR1 MDHEN and CDR2 SYDVKM. The CDR3 region has the DNA TGTGCCAGCAGTTGGGGGTACGAGCAGTACTTC. Translation: CASSWGYEQYF.

The rearrangement joins TRBV27 to TRBJ1-2; possible D gene TRBD1, 5 bases. The CDR3 is 16 residues long. V was shortened by 5 bases and J by 2 bases, with 18 bases between the two germline ends. CDR1 and CDR2 (germline): MNHEY, SMNVEV (reference sequence). The CDR3 loop reads CASSPLRGGLNYGYTF. As DNA, the CDR3 is TGTGCCAGCAGTCCGCTTAGGGGCGGACTAAACTATGGCTACACCTTC.

The gene calls are TRBV30 and TRBJ1-5; D gene ambiguous. V lost 5 bases to trimming and J lost 1 base, with 9 bases between them. Germline CDR1 reads GTSNPN; CDR2 reads SVGIG (reference sequence). The CDR3 runs to 13 residues. For the CDR3, the DNA is TGTGCCTGGGGCTCCAACAGCAATCAGCCCCAGCATTTT. Protein sequence: CAWGSNSNQPQHF. Looking up the rest from reference TRBV30 and TRBJ1-5 gives the full variable domain: SQTIHQWPATLVQPVGSPLSLECTVEGTSNPNLYWYRQAAGRGLQLLFYSVGIGQISSEVPQNLSASRPQDRQFILSSKKLLLSDSGFYLCAWGSNSNQPQHFGDGTRLSIL.